Below are 24 T cell receptor beta chains sequenced from a single sample in a study of cytomegalovirus exposure and HLA in healthy donors (dated by TCRdb to between 2016 and 2019). Library generation was performed with the immunoSEQ multiplex PCR assay. For the multiplex PCR, a mixture combining 60 forward primers for TCR Vbeta segments and 13 reverse primers for TCR Jbeta segments was used. TCRdb re-hosts the immuneACCESS table, in-frame sequences only. Its copies lack some clones; in the studies checked, an unresolved V gene accounts for under half of them, and the cause for the rest is not known. The sample table holds 150,000 to 170,000 clones, of which around 74% were seen once. In total, the top ten clones hold 1.3% to 1.5% of the sample. The sequencing input was PBMCs. The receptors stem from a man younger than 35 in good health and CMV-seronegative.

The rearrangement joins TRBV28 to TRBJ1-2, with D possibly being TRBD1 (5 bases). CDR3 length: 15 residues. Trimming left V 6 bases short and J 3 bases short, with 17 bases between. The germline gives CDR1 MDHEN, CDR2 SYDVKM. In DNA, the CDR3 is TGTGCCAGCAGCCGTCCCGGGACTGATGACTATGGCTACACCTTC. It yields the protein CASSRPGTDDYGYTF.

The chain's CDR3 is CASSLQGGNTEAFF. CDR3 sequence (DNA): TGCGCCAGCAGCCTACAGGGGGGGAACACTGAAGCTTTCTTT. This chain links TRBV4-3 with TRBJ1-1, with 8 bases that match TRBD1. The germline V gene encodes CDR1 LGHNA and CDR2 YSLEER. After removal of 4 bases from V and 1 base from J, the junction contained 2 bases not matched to a gene. This CDR3 spans 14 amino acids.

The V gene is TRBV5-6, the J gene TRBJ1-4; D is undetermined. The CDR3 is 14 residues long. Germline V gene data show CDR1 as SGHDT and CDR2 as YYEEEE. The V end was cut by 1 base, the J end by 5 bases, with 9 bases between. Written as DNA, the CDR3 is TGTGCCAGCAGCTTGCAAGGAGTGAATGAAAAACTGTTTTTT. It yields the protein CASSLQGVNEKLFF.

The J gene is TRBJ2-5, the V gene TRBV21-1; TRBD2 reflects the table's D call only, with no check against the DNA. TRBV21-1 constitutes a pseudogene. This CDR3 is built from 15 residues. The CDR3 DNA reads TGTGCCAGCAGCCCCTGCTTGGGAGCTCAAGAGACCCAGTACTTC. This codes for CASSPCLGAQETQYF.

The chain has TRBV27 and TRBJ1-1; TRBD1 matches 9 bases. There are 15 residues in the CDR3. The trim removed 6 bases at V and 1 base at J, leaving 6 bases unmatched. From germline, CDR1 is MNHEY and CDR2 SMNVEV (reference sequence). Written as DNA, the CDR3 is TGTGCCAGCAGATTAGGGGACAGGGAGAACACTGAAGCTTTCTTT. Its protein is CASRLGDRENTEAFF.

V usage is TRBV6-1 and J usage is TRBJ2-1; the D gene is possibly TRBD2 (6 bases). Per the germline V gene, CDR1 is MNHNS and CDR2 is SASEGT. The CDR3 is made up of 17 amino acids. V lost 2 bases to trimming and J lost 11 bases, with 25 bases between them. CDR3 protein: CASSEQRTRSWGEKQFF. In DNA, the CDR3 is TGTGCCAGCAGTGAACAGCGGACACGCTCCTGGGGGGAGAAGCAGTTCTTC.

The V gene is TRBV7-9, the J gene TRBJ1-4; no reliable D call. V lost 7 bases and J lost 0, with 9 bases in between. The CDR3 runs 14 residues. Germline-derived CDR1 and CDR2 are SEHNR and FQNEAQ (reference sequence). The CDR3 here is CASNNGATNEKLFF. Written as DNA, the CDR3 is TGTGCCAGCAATAACGGGGCAACTAATGAAAAACTGTTTTTT.

This chain links TRBV28 with TRBJ2-1; TRBD2 matches at 10 bases. CDR1 MDHEN and CDR2 SYDVKM come from the germline V gene. The V gene end was trimmed by 6 bases and the J gene end by 7 bases; junction bases not matched to a gene: 12. The CDR3 runs 16 residues. CDR3 region: CASRGSGTSVRNEQFF. CDR3 DNA sequence: TGTGCCAGCAGGGGTTCCGGGACTAGCGTCAGGAATGAGCAGTTCTTC. Looking up the rest from reference TRBV28 and TRBJ2-1 gives the full variable domain: DVKVTQSSRYLVKRTGEKVFLECVQDMDHENMFWYRQDPGLGLRLIYFSYDVKMKEKGDIPEGYSVSREKKERFSLILESASTNQTSMYLCASRGSGTSVRNEQFFGPGTRLTVL.

The V call is TRBV2, the J call TRBJ1-2, with D possibly TRBD1 on 6 matching bases. The CDR3 extends over 15 amino acids. Trimming left V 5 bases short and J 6 bases short, with 19 bases between. Germline lookup yields CDR1 SNHLY and CDR2 FYNNEI. CDR3 DNA sequence: TGTGCCAGCAGTAGCCAAATTGGGGGCCCGGATGGCTACACCTTC. This encodes CASSSQIGGPDGYTF.

This clone was seen more than once but under ten times. This chain joins TRBV19 and TRBJ2-2; the D gene is possibly TRBD2 (5 bases). Per germline, CDR1 LNHDA and CDR2 SQIVND (reference sequence). Trimming left V 5 bases short and J 6 bases short, with 10 bases between. The CDR3 contains 13 residues. In nucleotides, the CDR3 is TGTGCCAGTAGTCCGGGATGGTCCGGGGAGCTGTTTTTT. Amino acids: CASSPGWSGELFF.

For this clone: Germline is not matched at one junction end, which may reflect a read error. The gene calls are TRBV10-3 and TRBJ2-1; no firm D call. The CDR3 runs to 11 residues. CDR1 is ENHRY, CDR2 SYGVKD, per germline. CDR3 amino acids: CAISESIHRVF. The CDR3 DNA follows: TGTGCCATCAGTGAGTCGATTCATCGGGTCTTC.

This rearrangement joins TRBV19 to TRBJ2-7; possibly TRBD2 for D (5 bases). Germline V CDR1 and CDR2: LNHDA, SQIVND (reference sequence). The length of the CDR3 is 14 residues. V was shortened by 6 bases and J by 2 bases, with 14 bases between the two germline ends. In DNA form, the CDR3 reads TGTGCCAGTAGCGGGTATGAGGAGGCCTACGAGCAGTACTTC. It translates to CASSGYEEAYEQYF.

The chain joins TRBV4-1 to TRBJ2-2; TRBD2 matches at 8 bases. CDR1 MGHRA and CDR2 YSYEKL come from the germline V gene. The trim removed 4 bases at V and 1 base at J, leaving 5 bases unmatched. The CDR3 has 16 amino acids. The CDR3 DNA follows: TGCGCCAGCAGCCCATCGGGGGGGCTGAACACCGGGGAGCTGTTTTTT. Protein product: CASSPSGGLNTGELFF.

The V call is TRBV5-4, the J call TRBJ2-7; 8 nucleotides match TRBD1. The CDR3 is 15 amino acids. The germline gives CDR1 SGHNT, CDR2 YYREEE (reference sequence). The J segment lost 6 bases and the V segment lost 3 bases, leaving 11 bases of the junction unmatched. The CDR3 spells CASSSAGQGYSEQYF. CDR3 sequence (DNA): TGTGCCAGCAGCTCCGCCGGACAGGGTTACTCCGAGCAGTACTTC.

This clone was counted a few times. This chain uses TRBV5-1 with TRBJ2-1, with D possibly being TRBD1 (6 bases). V shed 0 bases and J shed 4 bases, with 11 bases lying between them. The germline V gene has CDR1 SGHRS and CDR2 YFSETQ. This CDR3 comprises 15 residues. The CDR3 is CASSLEAGAYNEQFF. The CDR3, as DNA: TGCGCCAGCAGCTTGGAAGCAGGGGCATACAATGAGCAGTTCTTC.

For the CDR3, the DNA is TGTGCCAGCTCACCACGCGGGCCGCCGAACACTGAAGCTTTCTTT. Residues: CASSPRGPPNTEAFF. The chain joins TRBV18 to TRBJ1-1; D unresolved. V was shortened by 1 base and J by 1 base, with 10 bases between the two germline ends. Germline V lookup: CDR1 KGHSH, CDR2 LQKENI. The CDR3 is made up of 15 amino acids.

CDR3 sequence (DNA): TGTGCCAGCAGTTTAGAAGCGGCCCCAGTGGCAGATACGCAGTATTTT. Its translation: CASSLEAAPVADTQYF. This chain joins TRBV27 and TRBJ2-3, with D maybe TRBD2 (5 bases). With 2 bases removed from V and 4 bases from J, the gap between germline ends came to 16 bases. This CDR3 is built from 16 residues. Germline V CDR1 and CDR2: MNHEY, SMNVEV (reference sequence).

J is TRBJ2-1 and V is TRBV2, with 12 bases lining up with TRBD2. V was pared by 6 bases and J by 0 bases, with 3 bases of the junction left unmatched. The CDR3 is made up of 16 amino acids. CDR1 is SNHLY, CDR2 FYNNEI, per germline. The CDR3 loop is CASSGTSGRSYNEQFF. In DNA, the CDR3 is TGTGCCAGCAGCGGGACTAGCGGGCGCTCCTACAATGAGCAGTTCTTC.

The chain employs TRBV18 and TRBJ2-3, with 14 bases identical to TRBD2. Germline V lookup: CDR1 KGHSH, CDR2 LQKENI. With V trimmed by 3 bases and J by 9 bases, 5 bases remained unmatched. The CDR3 spans 15 residues. CDR3 sequence: CASSPNGLAGGTQYF. The CDR3 nucleotides are TGTGCCAGCTCACCGAATGGACTAGCGGGGGGAACGCAGTATTTT.

This clone was detected once. The gene calls are TRBV7-2 and TRBJ2-5; 8 nucleotides line up with TRBD1. CDR3 length: 15 residues. Germline V gene sequence: CDR1 SGHTA, CDR2 FQGNSA. With V trimmed by 5 bases and J by 5 bases, 10 bases remained unmatched. For the CDR3, the DNA is TGTGCCAGCAGCCAACAGGGGGTTAAACTGGAGACCCAGTACTTC. It specifies CASSQQGVKLETQYF.

V is TRBV9 and J is TRBJ2-5; D is possibly TRBD1 (6 bases). Germline lookup yields CDR1 SGDLS and CDR2 YYNGEE. V shed 3 bases and J shed 7 bases, with 10 bases lying between them. This CDR3 spans 12 amino acids. The CDR3, as DNA: TGTGCCAGCAGCGACGGACAGCCGACCCAGTACTTC. It yields the protein CASSDGQPTQYF.

The chain has TRBV10-3 and TRBJ1-5; D not resolved. Germline lookup yields CDR1 ENHRY and CDR2 SYGVKD. This CDR3 has 14 amino acids. Trimming cost V 4 bases and J 6 bases, with 13 bases left between them. The CDR3 loop is CAISGSSAGQPQHF. DNA for the CDR3: TGTGCCATCAGTGGATCATCGGCGGGTCAGCCCCAGCATTTT.

The V gene is TRBV7-2, the J gene TRBJ2-7; D is perhaps TRBD1 (6 bases). This CDR3 has 14 amino acids. Germline loops: CDR1 SGHTA, CDR2 FQGNSA. The V gene lost 4 bases and the J gene lost 2 bases, with 12 bases spanning the gap. The chain's CDR3 is CASSSWTDPYEQYF. CDR3 nucleotides: TGTGCCAGCAGCTCCTGGACAGACCCCTACGAGCAGTACTTC. Filled out from reference TRBV7-2 and TRBJ2-7, the complete variable domain reads GAGVSQSPSNKVTEKGKDVELRCDPISGHTALYWYRQSLGQGLEFLIYFQGNSAPDKSGLPSDRFSAERTGGSVSTLTIQRTQQEDSAVYLCASSSWTDPYEQYFGPGTRLTVT.

This clone was observed once. V gene TRBV6-5 combines with J gene TRBJ2-1, with 10 positions matching TRBD2. CDR1 is MNHEY, CDR2 SVGAGI, per germline. The CDR3 loop spans 13 amino acids. Trimming removed 8 bases from V and 3 bases from J; junction bases left unmatched: 1. The CDR3 loop reads CASQREGYNEQFF. CDR3 nucleotide sequence: TGTGCCAGCCAGCGGGAGGGCTACAATGAGCAGTTCTTC.